The 29 T cell receptor beta chains given below trace back to one sample, sequenced in a study of regulatory T cells in long-lasting Graves disease. The TCR beta library used iRepertoire HTBI primers with Arm-PCR amplification of CDR3. TCRdb used MiXCR to reprocess the multiplex PCR reads, holding one entry per CDR3 protein. The sample holds 400,000 to 500,000 distinct CDR3 sequences, about 20% seen once. Specified time point: persistent/refractory GD, antithyroid drugs over 5 years with positive TRAb. Generation of the TCR library employed RNA extracted from PBMCs. This specimen was peripheral blood mononuclear cells (PBMCs), taken when the disease was refractory, from a patient treated with antithyroid drugs. The receptors stem from a female donor with Graves disease.

This clonotype appeared many times. The DNA for the CDR3 is TGTGCCAGCAGTGAAGCGGGGGGAGGGGGCCAAGAGACCCAGTACTTC. It encodes CASSEAGGGGQETQYF. This chain connects TRBV6-1 to TRBJ2-5; tentative D call: TRBD2 (7 bases). This CDR3 spans 16 amino acids. The germline V gene encodes CDR1 MNHNS and CDR2 SASEGT. The V end lost 0 bases, the J end lost 1 base, and 12 bases lay between the germline ends.

This clonotype was detected only a few times. The J gene is TRBJ1-1, the V gene TRBV19; D is unclear. V was cut by 0 bases and J by 1 base, with 6 bases left in between. Germline loops: CDR1 LNHDA, CDR2 SQIVND (reference sequence). This CDR3 comprises 14 residues. The CDR3 sequence: CASSIDLGNTEAFF. CDR3 nucleotide sequence: TGTGCCAGTAGTATAGATCTGGGGAACACTGAAGCTTTCTTT. The full variable domain, rest sourced from reference TRBV19 and TRBJ1-1, is DGGITQSPKYLFRKEGQNVTLSCEQNLNHDAMYWYRQDPGQGLRLIYYSQIVNDFQKGDIAEGYSVSREKKESFPLTVTSAQKNPTAFYLCASSIDLGNTEAFFGQGTRLTVV.

J is TRBJ1-1 and V is TRBV30; D remains ambiguous. V lost 2 bases, J lost 6 bases, and 7 bases lay in between. The CDR3 sequence is 11 residues long. CDR1 GTSNPN and CDR2 SVGIG come from the germline V gene (reference sequence). The CDR3 DNA follows: TGTGCCTGGAGTCTAGCGGCTGAAGCTTTCTTT. Encoded protein: CAWSLAAEAFF. Supplemented by reference TRBV30 and TRBJ1-1, the full variable domain reads SQTIHQWPATLVQPVGSPLSLECTVEGTSNPNLYWYRQAAGRGLQLLFYSVGIGQISSEVPQNLSASRPQDRQFILSSKKLLLSDSGFYLCAWSLAAEAFFGQGTRLTVV.

This clonotype was observed many times. V and J are TRBV6-1 and TRBJ2-7; D assignment may be TRBD1 or TRBD2 (6 bases each). V was trimmed by 4 bases and J by 2 bases, leaving 15 bases between them. This CDR3 contains 15 residues. Germline CDR1 and CDR2: MNHNS and SASEGT. CDR3 amino acids: CASSAEGGHPYEQYF. Here the CDR3 DNA reads TGTGCCAGCAGTGCGGAAGGGGGGCATCCCTACGAGCAGTACTTC.

The rearrangement uses TRBV28 and TRBJ2-1; 8 bases are shared with TRBD2. Trimming took 6 bases from V and 7 from J; bases not matched to a gene: 5. Per the germline V gene, CDR1 is MDHEN and CDR2 is SYDVKM. The CDR3 runs 13 residues. CDR3 in DNA: TGTGCCAGCAGGTTACCTAGCGGGAATGAGCAGTTCTTC. Its translation: CASRLPSGNEQFF.

This clonotype appeared many times. This chain joins TRBV11-3 and TRBJ1-1, with no clear D. This CDR3 has 15 amino acids. V lost 3 bases to trimming and J lost 0 bases, with 11 bases between them. Germline CDR1 reads SGHNT; CDR2 reads YENEEA. For the CDR3, the DNA is TGTGCCAGCAGCTTCGACGGTTTCATGAACACTGAAGCTTTCTTT. It specifies CASSFDGFMNTEAFF.

In its sample, this clonotype was seen many times. V gene TRBV10-3 combines with J gene TRBJ1-4; 9 nucleotides line up with TRBD1. Trimming at V came to 10 bases and at J to 7 bases, leaving 10 bases not matched to a gene. The germline V gene has CDR1 ENHRY and CDR2 SYGVKD. The CDR3 extends over 14 amino acids. The CDR3 sequence is CATRTGEGVEKLFF. CDR3 nucleotide sequence: TGTGCCACCCGGACAGGGGAGGGGGTTGAAAAACTGTTTTTT.

The rearrangement uses TRBV3-1 and TRBJ1-3, with D unresolved. CDR1 is LGHDT, CDR2 YNNKEL, per germline (reference sequence). V was shortened by 5 bases and J by 0 bases, with 8 bases between the two germline ends. CDR3 size: 14 residues. CDR3 DNA: TGTGCCAGCAGCGCCGACACCTCTGGAAACACCATATATTTT. Its protein is CASSADTSGNTIYF.

Details on this clonotype: This sequence may be a read error, since a much larger clone differs from it by one base. The V and J genes are TRBV20-1 and TRBJ1-1; unclear D gene. The CDR3 runs 14 residues. With 0 bases removed from V and 3 bases from J, the gap between germline ends came to 11 bases. The V gene's germline CDR1 is DFQATT and CDR2 SNEGSKA (reference sequence). The CDR3 sequence: CSARDARSHTEAFF. CDR3 nucleotide sequence: TGCAGTGCTAGAGATGCAAGGAGTCACACTGAAGCTTTCTTT.

As concerns this clonotype: With a much larger clone just one base away, this may be a read error. The gene calls are TRBV3-1 and TRBJ2-5; 9 bases fit TRBD2. The CDR3 has 15 amino acids. V trimming: 1 base; J trimming: 6 bases; junction bases outside the gene matches: 6. The germline V gene encodes CDR1 LGHDT and CDR2 YNNKEL (reference sequence). CDR3 sequence: CASSQVPSGRQTQYF. The CDR3 coding sequence is TGTGCCAGCAGCCAAGTCCCAAGCGGGAGGCAGACCCAGTACTTC.

In its sample, this clonotype was seen a few times. Here the CDR3 reads CSGVHSQSYEQYF. The CDR3 DNA reads TGCAGTGGAGTACATTCCCAGTCCTACGAGCAGTACTTC. The V call is TRBV20-1, the J call TRBJ2-7; D remains unclear. Trimming pared 7 bases from V and 1 base from J, leaving 14 bases between. Germline values: CDR1 DFQATT, CDR2 SNEGSKA (reference sequence). CDR3 length equals 13 residues.

This clonotype was observed a few times. V is TRBV9 and J is TRBJ1-3; D is unclear. Trimming stripped 0 bases from V and 3 bases from J, with 4 bases between. In germline, CDR1 is SGDLS, CDR2 YYNGEE. The CDR3 totals 13 residues. CDR3 sequence reads: CASSVANGNTIYF. The CDR3 DNA reads as TGTGCCAGCAGCGTAGCTAATGGAAACACCATATATTTT.

A remark on this clonotype: A much larger clone lies one base from this, so it may be a read error. The V and J genes are TRBV6-2 or TRBV6-3 and TRBJ1-5; maybe TRBD1 (5 bases). This CDR3 has 15 amino acids. The germline gives CDR1 MNHEY, CDR2 SVGEGT. The CDR3 bases are TGTGCCAGCAACTACTGGACAAATAGCAGTCAGCCCCAGCATTTT. Amino acids: CASNYWTNSSQPQHF.

This clonotype was detected only a few times. The rearrangement links TRBV15 to TRBJ1-2; a possible D gene is TRBD1 (6 bases). V was pared by 5 bases and J by 7 bases, with 17 bases between. The CDR3 is 14 amino acids. Germline V CDR1 and CDR2: LNHNV, YYDKDF (reference sequence). Here the CDR3 reads CATSLRTDRVGYTF. The CDR3 bases are TGTGCCACCAGCCTCCGGACAGATCGGGTTGGCTACACCTTC.

This clonotype was seen repeatedly, ten times or more. J is TRBJ2-7 and V is TRBV27, with 9 nucleotides matching TRBD2. The CDR3 covers 15 residues. J was trimmed by 2 bases and V by 5 bases; bases with no gene match: 7. Germline CDR1 and CDR2: MNHEY and SMNVEV (reference sequence). The CDR3 sequence is CASSPYAGGTYEQYF. CDR3 sequence (DNA): TGTGCCAGCAGTCCTTACGCGGGAGGGACCTACGAGCAGTACTTC.

The chain joins TRBV7-9 to TRBJ1-1; tentative D call: TRBD1 (5 bases). Germline assignment: CDR1 SEHNR and CDR2 FQNEAQ (reference sequence). CDR3 length: 12 residues. V gave up 7 bases and J gave up 5 bases, with 11 bases separating them. Here the CDR3 reads CASTLGPTEAFF. CDR3 bases: TGTGCCAGCACCCTGGGGCCGACTGAAGCTTTCTTT.

Worth noting for this clonotype: The junction does not match germline at one end; this may be a read error. The J gene is TRBJ2-7, the V gene TRBV7-2; tentative D call: TRBD2 (6 bases). CDR1 is SGHTA and CDR2 is FQGNSA in the germline V gene. CDR3 size: 13 residues. CDR3 amino acids: CASSRRAPYGQYF. CDR3 bases: TGTGCCAGCAGCCGGAGGGCGCCCTACGGGCAGTACTTC.

This chain joins TRBV5-6 and TRBJ1-5; D uncertain. Trimming left V 2 bases short and J 7 bases short, with 10 bases between. The CDR3 extends over 13 amino acids. Germline lookup yields CDR1 SGHDT and CDR2 YYEEEE. The CDR3 nucleotides are TGTGCCAGCAGCTTCGGTCTTGGCCAGCCCCAGCATTTT. Translating it yields CASSFGLGQPQHF.

This clonotype was picked up many times. The gene calls are TRBV6-1 and TRBJ1-4; 8 bases agree with TRBD1. Germline V CDR1 and CDR2: MNHNS, SASEGT. V trimming: 5 bases; J trimming: 5 bases; junction bases outside the gene matches: 4. The CDR3 has 14 residues. CDR3 protein: CASSKGQANEKLFF. DNA for the CDR3: TGTGCCAGCAGTAAGGGACAGGCGAATGAAAAACTGTTTTTT.

With regard to this clonotype: A read error may be the cause here, since a much bigger clone is one base away. This chain connects TRBV30 to TRBJ2-4; possibly TRBD1 for D (5 bases). The germline CDR1 and CDR2 sequences are GTSNPN and SVGIG (reference sequence). CDR3 size: 12 residues. The CDR3: CARSLGQNIQYF. In DNA form, the CDR3 reads TGTGCCCGGAGTCTGGGGCAAAACATTCAGTACTTC.

The sample holds many counts of this clonotype. The chain recombines TRBV2 with TRBJ2-2; unclear D gene. Germline V gives CDR1 SNHLY, CDR2 FYNNEI. This CDR3 region has 13 residues. The V end lost 6 bases, the J end lost 1 base, and 6 bases lay between the germline ends. CDR3 sequence reads: CASRSGNTGELFF. DNA of the CDR3: TGTGCCAGCAGATCAGGGAACACCGGGGAGCTGTTTTTT.

The rearrangement joins TRBV5-6 to TRBJ1-2; 7 bases line up with TRBD1. Germline V gene sequence: CDR1 SGHDT, CDR2 YYEEEE. This CDR3 is built from 19 residues. Trimming took 6 bases from V and 2 from J; bases not matched to a gene: 22. The CDR3 DNA reads as TGTGCCAGCACCACCATTAAGGTTAGGGGGCGCGAAAAGAACTATGGCTACACCTTC. Protein: CASTTIKVRGREKNYGYTF.

Points on this clonotype: This clone may be a read error of a much larger clone one base away. A read error is likely, as this CDR3 ends without the conserved phenylalanine or tryptophan. The chain couples TRBV7-8 to TRBJ1-5; the D gene is possibly TRBD1 (5 bases). This CDR3 contains 17 residues. The V gene's germline CDR1 is SGHVS and CDR2 FQNEAQ. Trimming removed 8 bases from V and 0 bases from J, with 20 bases in between. The CDR3 loop reads CASPQQLRDYSNQPQHS. CDR3 bases: TGTGCCAGCCCGCAGCAGCTTCGGGACTATAGCAATCAGCCCCAGCATTCT.

Concerning this clonotype: This may be a read error: a much more frequent sequence differs by one nucleotide. Given the absence of the conserved phenylalanine or tryptophan at the CDR3 end, a read error is likely. CDR3 sequence reads: CASEDFNYGYTS. The CDR3 DNA is TGTGCCAGTGAGGACTTCAACTATGGCTACACCTCC. The chain links TRBV19 to TRBJ1-2; D remains ambiguous. The CDR3 spans 12 residues. From germline, CDR1 is LNHDA and CDR2 SQIVND (reference sequence). V lost 8 bases to trimming and J lost 2 bases, with 9 bases between them.

The chain joins TRBV19 to TRBJ1-4; 10 nucleotides match TRBD1. This CDR3 spans 17 amino acids. The J segment lost 5 bases and the V segment lost 1 base, leaving 7 bases of the junction unmatched. Germline V gives CDR1 LNHDA, CDR2 SQIVND (reference sequence). The CDR3 DNA is TGTGCCAGTAGTATAGTGGGACAGGGGTTGTGGAATGAAAAACTGTTTTTT. It specifies CASSIVGQGLWNEKLFF.

The chain combines TRBV11-3 with TRBJ1-1, with D perhaps TRBD1 (5 bases). Germline CDR1 is SGHNT and CDR2 is YENEEA. Trimming left V 5 bases short and J 1 base short, with 17 bases between. The length of the CDR3 is 16 residues. CDR3 residues: CASSKGSPLGNTEAFF. The CDR3 region has the DNA TGTGCCAGCAGCAAGGGGAGCCCTCTGGGGAACACTGAAGCTTTCTTT.

This clonotype was counted many times. This chain links TRBV28 with TRBJ2-7; 10 nucleotides align to TRBD2. Germline V gives CDR1 MDHEN, CDR2 SYDVKM. The CDR3 covers 13 residues. V shed 8 bases, J shed 3 bases, and the junction held 4 bases outside the gene matches. The CDR3, as DNA: TGTGCCAGCTCTAGCGGGAGCTTCTACGAGCAGTACTTC. Residues: CASSSGSFYEQYF.

The chain has TRBV18 and TRBJ2-7; perhaps TRBD2 as D (5 bases). The CDR3 spans 14 residues. The V end lost 3 bases, the J end lost 9 bases, and 18 bases lay between the germline ends. Germline V gene sequence: CDR1 KGHSH, CDR2 LQKENI. The CDR3: CASSPEGGGLGQYF. The CDR3 coding sequence is TGTGCCAGCTCACCCGAAGGAGGAGGCCTTGGGCAGTACTTC. Combining the CDR3 with reference TRBV18 and TRBJ2-7 gives the whole variable domain NAGVMQNPRHLVRRRGQEARLRCSPMKGHSHVYWYRQLPEEGLKFMVYLQKENIIDESGMPKERFSAEFPKEGPSILRIQQVVRGDSAAYFCASSPEGGGLGQYFGPGTRLTVT.

In this sample, this clonotype turned up a few times. This chain connects TRBV18 to TRBJ1-5, with D perhaps TRBD1 (5 bases). Germline CDR1 is KGHSH and CDR2 is LQKENI. Trimming removed 3 bases from V and 7 bases from J, with 10 bases in between. This CDR3 is built from 13 residues. Here the CDR3 reads CASSPFRDQPQHF. CDR3 DNA sequence: TGTGCCAGCTCACCGTTCCGGGACCAGCCCCAGCATTTT.